This T cell receptor beta chain was identified during a study of blood T cells in healthy people across ages. The wider study: About one barcoded beta molecule per two T cells came from capture by template switching. Study-level results: Estimates drawn from one million T cells were deemed to understate diversity.

There are 15 residues in the CDR3. Through a sample-barcoded 5' primer and a J-beta primer mix, a second PCR was run for about 7 to 12 cycles. Using its own MiXCR run on the 5' RACE reads, TCRdb lists one record per CDR3 protein. The sample includes some 890,000 distinct CDR3 sequences, roughly 29% of them seen just once. Notes on this clonotype: Antigen: not known. Mismatch with germline at one junction end may stem from a read error.

The same sample was also studied in work on T cells of mothers and their children.

The sample was blood. This chain uses TRBV12-3 or TRBV12-4 with TRBJ2-3; 7 bases agree with TRBD1. The origin of this receptor is a woman in her forties in good health. The CDR3 spells CASSRDSVETDTEYF. CDR3 bases: TGTGCCAGCAGCCGGGACAGCGTAGAGACAGATACGGAGTATTTT.